This entry is about one T cell receptor beta chain. The antigen is undetermined. Germline CDR1 is SGHTA and CDR2 is FQGNSA. The length of the CDR3 is 15 residues. The trim removed 3 bases at V and 2 bases at J, leaving 5 bases unmatched. The data derive from a study of T cell responses to AZD1222 COVID-19 vaccine. Study-wide findings and caveats: Repertoire sampling was restricted to post-peak T cell response timepoints. Compared with day 0, the breadth and depth of the Spike-specific TCR repertoire rose significantly after two doses of AZD1222. Among the donors, most were white British and more were female, and clonal diversity was possibly underestimated.

Some clones are missing from TCRdb's copy, which holds only in-frame ones; the method was immunoSEQ multiplex PCR. The table records roughly 160,000 clones, 88% of them present only once. The TCR originated in an adult in good health. The sample was peripheral blood, taken on day 0 of AZD1222 vaccination. This chain connects TRBV7-2 to TRBJ2-3; the match to TRBD1 covers 7 bases. CDR3 amino acids: CASSFRDRYTDTQYF. Here the CDR3 DNA reads TGTGCCAGCAGCTTTCGGGACAGATACACAGATACGCAGTATTTT.